The 18 T cell receptor beta chains in this list originate from one sample, sequenced in a study of blood T cell repertoires in COVID-19 (dated by TCRdb to 2020 to 2021). The library was built by means of the immunoSEQ multiplex PCR assay. What TCRdb holds here is the immuneACCESS table cut down to in-frame rearrangements. Part of the clones is not present; checked against another copy, under half of the missing clones reflect an unresolved V gene, and the others are unexplained. Across this sample there are roughly 140,000 clones, with 75% to 90% seen only once. 2.4% of the sample lies in the top ten. Specimen: peripheral blood. These receptors all come from a woman in her seventies with acute or convalescent COVID-19.

This clone was found once. The V gene is TRBV18, the J gene TRBJ1-5; 7 bases line up with TRBD1. Per germline, CDR1 KGHSH and CDR2 LQKENI. Trimming removed 5 bases from V and 8 bases from J; junction bases left unmatched: 6. The CDR3 runs to 13 residues. The CDR3, as DNA: TGTGCCAGCTCAGGAGGGGGCTCGGAGCCCCAGCATTTT. This sequence encodes CASSGGGSEPQHF.

In this sample, this clone turned up once. The J gene is TRBJ2-3, the V gene TRBV13; 8 nucleotides match TRBD2. From germline, CDR1 is PRHDT and CDR2 FYEKMQ (reference sequence). The CDR3 is 16 residues long. Trimming took 5 bases from V and 3 from J; bases not matched to a gene: 10. CDR3 region: CASSIRTSPSTDTQYF. As DNA, the CDR3 is TGTGCCAGCAGCATTCGGACTAGCCCAAGTACAGATACGCAGTATTTT.

CDR3 nucleotides: TGTGCCAGCAGCTTAGATCGGGTCAGGGGATACGAGCAGTACTTC. This translates into CASSLDRVRGYEQYF. This chain links TRBV11-2 with TRBJ2-7; D is perhaps TRBD1 (6 bases). The CDR3 is 15 amino acids. Trimming took off 0 bases at V and 4 bases at J, with 13 bases between the two ends. CDR1 is SGHAT and CDR2 is FQNNGV in the germline V gene.

Remarks on this clone: The sample contains more than one DNA sequence encoding this CDR3. V is TRBV3-1 (or the pseudogene TRBV3-2) and J is TRBJ1-5; 7 positions match TRBD1. Germline loops: CDR1 LGHDT, CDR2 YNNKEL (reference sequence). Trimming cost V 3 bases and J 4 bases; bases outside gene matches: 0. The CDR3 spans 13 residues. In DNA, the CDR3 is TGTGCCAGCAGCCAGACAGGGAATCAGCCCCAGCATTTT. Protein: CASSQTGNQPQHF.

The chain links TRBV5-1 to TRBJ2-2; TRBD2 matches at 11 bases. This CDR3 is 16 amino acids long. Trimming cost V 4 bases and J 4 bases; bases outside gene matches: 6. CDR1 is SGHRS and CDR2 is YFSETQ in the germline V gene. The CDR3 region is CASSILTSGGTGELFF. The CDR3 DNA sequence: TGCGCCAGCAGCATCCTCACTAGCGGGGGCACCGGGGAGCTGTTTTTT. Drawing the rest from reference TRBV5-1 and TRBJ2-2, the complete variable domain is KAGVTQTPRYLIKTRGQQVTLSCSPISGHRSVSWYQQTPGQGLQFLFEYFSETQRNKGNFPGRFSGRQFSNSRSEMNVSTLELGDSALYLCASSILTSGGTGELFFGEGSRLTVL.

The V call is TRBV9, the J call TRBJ2-1; 8 bases are a match to TRBD1. The CDR3 is 17 amino acids. The V gene end was trimmed by 0 bases and the J gene end by 5 bases; junction bases not matched to a gene: 10. CDR1 and CDR2 from the germline V gene are SGDLS and YYNGEE. CDR3 coding DNA: TGTGCCAGCAGCGTAGTCCTCGGGACAGGATCGAACAATGAGCAGTTCTTC. It translates to CASSVVLGTGSNNEQFF. The whole variable domain, remainder taken from reference TRBV9 and TRBJ2-1, is DSGVTQTPKHLITATGQRVTLRCSPRSGDLSVYWYQQSLDQGLQFLIQYYNGEERAKGNILERFSAQQFPDLHSELNLSSLELGDSALYFCASSVVLGTGSNNEQFFGPGTRLTVL.

This clone was seen once. The V call is TRBV27, the J call TRBJ1-1; D is ambiguous. The CDR3 is made up of 14 amino acids. Trimming cost V 6 bases and J 2 bases, with 13 bases left between them. Germline V gene lookup returns CDR1 MNHEY and CDR2 SMNVEV (reference sequence). In DNA, the CDR3 is TGTGCCAGCAGCCTCCTCTACCCCAACACTGAAGCTTTCTTT. Translated, it gives CASSLLYPNTEAFF.

The chain employs TRBV7-9 and TRBJ1-6; D may be TRBD1 (5 bases). Germline V gene lookup returns CDR1 SEHNR and CDR2 FQNEAQ (reference sequence). Trimming cost V 9 bases and J 9 bases, with 18 bases left between them. The CDR3 is 14 residues long. The DNA of the CDR3 is TGTGCCAGTCGGTTGCCGGGGGGTCTTTCACCCCTCCACTTT. Translation gives CASRLPGGLSPLHF.

The chain joins TRBV3-1 (or the pseudogene TRBV3-2) to TRBJ2-7, with 8 bases matching TRBD1. There are 13 residues in the CDR3. CDR1 and CDR2 (germline): LGHDT, YNNKEL (reference sequence). J was trimmed by 6 bases and V by 4 bases; bases with no gene match: 5. This chain's CDR3 is CASSRGQGGEQYV. The DNA for the CDR3 is TGTGCCAGCAGCCGCGGACAGGGCGGCGAGCAGTACGTC.

The rearrangement links TRBV10-3 to TRBJ2-3; TRBD2 aligns across 12 bases. The CDR3 has 17 residues. Losses at the gene ends were 8 bases for V and 5 bases for J; bases not matched to a gene: 14. Per germline, CDR1 ENHRY and CDR2 SYGVKD. CDR3 residues: CAIGRTSGVLKGDTQYF. The CDR3 nucleotides are TGTGCCATCGGGAGGACTAGCGGGGTCCTAAAGGGAGATACGCAGTATTTT.

The chain employs TRBV10-2 and TRBJ2-1; TRBD2 matches 11 bases. The CDR3 loop spans 19 amino acids. Germline V CDR1 and CDR2: WSHSY, SAAADI. Trimming took 5 bases from V and 1 from J; bases not matched to a gene: 13. The CDR3 loop reads CASSISGGAYGRSYNEQFF. The CDR3 DNA is TGCGCCAGCAGTATTAGCGGGGGGGCTTACGGGAGGTCCTACAATGAGCAGTTCTTC.

The chain recombines TRBV4-2 with TRBJ2-7; TRBD2 aligns across 8 bases. Germline CDR1 and CDR2: LGHNA and YNFKEQ. The junction had 5 bases not matched to a gene; V was cut back by 0 bases and J by 4 bases. The CDR3 covers 15 residues. DNA for the CDR3: TGTGCCAGCAGCCAAGATATCGCGGGGGGTTACGAGCAGTACGTC. Its translation is CASSQDIAGGYEQYV.

This sequence joins TRBV10-3 and TRBJ2-2; a weak D match, TRBD2 (7 bases). This CDR3 comprises 14 residues. Trimming pared 11 bases from V and 4 bases from J, leaving 17 bases between. Germline V gives CDR1 ENHRY, CDR2 SYGVKD. CDR3 DNA: TGTGCCCATGGAGGGGGGGGTAGCACCGGGGAGCTGTTTTTT. Residues: CAHGGGGSTGELFF.

The CDR3 is CASTHKAGTSRTGELFF. The CDR3 nucleotides read TGTGCCAGCACCCACAAGGCCGGGACTAGCAGGACCGGGGAGCTGTTTTTT. The genes are TRBV19 and TRBJ2-2, with 9 nucleotides matching TRBD2. CDR1 and CDR2 (germline): LNHDA, SQIVND (reference sequence). The CDR3 is made up of 17 amino acids. V lost 9 bases, J lost 5 bases, and 16 bases stayed unmatched. The full variable domain, in which reference TRBV19 and TRBJ2-2 provide the parts outside the CDR3, is DGGITQSPKYLFRKEGQNVTLSCEQNLNHDAMYWYRQDPGQGLRLIYYSQIVNDFQKGDIAEGYSVSREKKESFPLTVTSAQKNPTAFYLCASTHKAGTSRTGELFFGEGSRLTVL.

The CDR3 loop is CASSSGLDTGELFF. CDR3 DNA sequence: TGTGCCAGCAGCTCCGGACTAGACACCGGGGAGCTGTTTTTT. This chain uses TRBV5-4 with TRBJ2-2, with TRBD2 matching over 7 bases. The CDR3 is 14 amino acids. The J segment lost 3 bases and the V segment lost 3 bases, leaving 2 bases of the junction unmatched. Germline CDR1 and CDR2: SGHNT and YYREEE (reference sequence).

This chain uses TRBV18 with TRBJ2-1; 8 bases align to TRBD1. Trimming cost V 0 bases and J 4 bases; bases outside gene matches: 2. The CDR3 is 15 amino acids. CDR1 KGHSH and CDR2 LQKENI come from the germline V gene. The CDR3 nucleotides are TGTGCCAGCTCACCACCACGGGACAGGTACAATGAGCAGTTCTTC. The encoded protein is CASSPPRDRYNEQFF. Based on the CDR3 plus reference TRBV18 and TRBJ2-1, the full variable domain is NAGVMQNPRHLVRRRGQEARLRCSPMKGHSHVYWYRQLPEEGLKFMVYLQKENIIDESGMPKERFSAEFPKEGPSILRIQQVVRGDSAAYFCASSPPRDRYNEQFFGPGTRLTVL.

This clone was observed a few times. The chain combines TRBV6-5 with TRBJ2-7; 9 bases are shared with TRBD1. V gave up 6 bases and J gave up 2 bases; unmatched junction bases: 8. Germline CDR1 reads MNHEY; CDR2 reads SVGAGI. CDR3 length: 15 residues. CDR3 residues: CASSLQGASTYEQYV. Here the CDR3 DNA reads TGTGCCAGCAGCCTACAGGGGGCGAGTACCTACGAGCAGTACGTC.

This chain connects TRBV19 to TRBJ1-5; D is unresolved. CDR1 LNHDA and CDR2 SQIVND come from the germline V gene (reference sequence). V was pared by 6 bases and J by 3 bases, with 9 bases between. The CDR3 contains 13 residues. CDR3 loop: CASRWQDNQPQHF. CDR3 coding DNA: TGTGCCAGTAGATGGCAGGACAATCAGCCCCAGCATTTT.